This is a list of T cell receptor beta chains from one sample in a study of cytomegalovirus exposure and HLA in healthy donors. TCRdb keeps only in-frame clones here, not all; method: immunoSEQ multiplex PCR. The data hold approximately 190,000 clones, with 75% to 90% observed a single time. Sequencing was done on a sample of PBMCs. The source of these receptors is a woman aged 45-65 years in good health and CMV-seropositive. CDR3s include the opening cysteine and the closing phenylalanine or tryptophan. D genes are given only for firm matches. Part of the rows lack a size; the others show once, few, many or a class for expanded clones.

D: TRBD2
J: TRBJ2-7
size: .
length: 15
V: TRBV7-2
DNA: TGTGCCAGCAGCTTAGCTCGCGGGGGAGGCTACGAGCAGTACTTC
CDR3: CASSLARGGGYEQYF

D: TRBD2
J: TRBJ2-1
size: .
length: 16
V: TRBV7-9
DNA: TGTGCCAGCAGCCCAAGACTAGCGGGGGCAGTCGGTGAGCAGTTCTTC
CDR3: CASSPRLAGAVGEQFF

D: .
J: TRBJ2-3
size: .
length: 16
V: TRBV6-5
DNA: TGTGCCAGCAGTTACTCAGGGGCGGGGCAACACCCAACGCAGTATTTT
CDR3: CASSYSGAGQHPTQYF

D: TRBD2
J: TRBJ2-7
size: .
length: 16
V: TRBV9
DNA: TGTGCCAGCAGCGCCCGGGGCGCGGGAGGGCCTAGCGAGCAGTACTTC
CDR3: CASSARGAGGPSEQYF

D: .
J: TRBJ1-5
size: .
length: 17
V: TRBV28
DNA: TGTGCCAGCAGTCCACTCTCACAGGGAGAGGGCAATCAGCCCCAGCATTTT
CDR3: CASSPLSQGEGNQPQHF

D: TRBD1
J: TRBJ1-4
size: .
length: 17
V: TRBV5-1
DNA: TGCGCCAGCAGCTTGGCTGCCACAGGGGCGGGTAATGAAAAACTGTTTTTT
CDR3: CASSLAATGAGNEKLFF

D: .
J: TRBJ2-2
size: .
length: 13
V: TRBV11-3
DNA: TGTGCCAGCAGTCTTCCTAACACCGGGGAGCTGTTTTTT
CDR3: CASSLPNTGELFF

D: TRBD1
J: TRBJ1-5
size: .
length: 14
V: TRBV28
DNA: TGTGCCAGCAGCAGGACAGGGTGGGGTCAGCCCCAGCATTTT
CDR3: CASSRTGWGQPQHF

D: .
J: TRBJ1-2
size: .
length: 13
V: TRBV7-9
DNA: TGTGCCAGCAGCTTACTGGCCACCTATGGCTACACCTTC
CDR3: CASSLLATYGYTF

D: .
J: TRBJ1-2
size: .
length: 14
V: TRBV10-3
DNA: TGTGCCATCAGTGAGTGGGCGGGGGAAGACCGCTACACCTTC
CDR3: CAISEWAGEDRYTF

D: .
J: TRBJ1-5
size: .
length: 16
V: TRBV10-2
DNA: TGCGCCAGCAGCGGGGGTCTCCTGAAAAACAATCAGCCCCAGCATTTT
CDR3: CASSGGLLKNNQPQHF

D: .
J: TRBJ2-7
size: once
length: 15
V: TRBV5-4
DNA: TGTGCCAGCAGCGGAACAGGGTATAGCTCCTACGAGCAGTACTTC
CDR3: CASSGTGYSSYEQYF

D: TRBD2
J: TRBJ2-5
size: .
length: 13
V: TRBV2
DNA: TGTGCCAGCACGGACCCGGGAGGGGAGACCCAGTACTTC
CDR3: CASTDPGGETQYF

D: TRBD2
J: TRBJ2-3
size: .
length: 13
V: TRBV29-1
DNA: TGCAGCGTCGCGGGGGATAACACAGATACGCAGTATTTT
CDR3: CSVAGDNTDTQYF

D: .
J: TRBJ2-3
size: .
length: 16
V: TRBV7-9
DNA: TGTGCCAGCAGCCCGTGGGGGCTCGACCCCACAGATACGCAGTATTTT
CDR3: CASSPWGLDPTDTQYF

D: .
J: TRBJ1-5
size: .
length: 13
V: TRBV27
DNA: TGTGCCAGCAGTTTCTCTCCCAATCAGCCCCAGCATTTT
CDR3: CASSFSPNQPQHF

D: .
J: TRBJ1-5
size: once
length: 13
V: TRBV6-5
DNA: TGTGCCAGCGCCCAGGGTAGCAATCAGCCCCAGCATTTT
CDR3: CASAQGSNQPQHF

D: TRBD2
J: TRBJ2-7
size: .
length: 14
V: TRBV6-5
DNA: TGTGCCAGCAGTTACGGGAGGGGAACCCACGAGCAGTACTTC
CDR3: CASSYGRGTHEQYF

D: .
J: TRBJ1-6
size: .
length: 13
V: TRBV5-1
DNA: TGCGCCAGCAGCTTCCAGGTTAATTCACCCCTCCACTTT
CDR3: CASSFQVNSPLHF

D: .
J: TRBJ2-1
size: .
length: 16
V: TRBV13
DNA: TGTGCCAGCAGCTTAAGCCAGATTCACGACTATAATGAGCAGTTCTTC
CDR3: CASSLSQIHDYNEQFF

D: .
J: TRBJ1-2
size: .
length: 12
V: TRBV29-1
DNA: TGCAGCGTTGAAATGGGGAGCTATGGCTACACCTTC
CDR3: CSVEMGSYGYTF

D: TRBD2
J: TRBJ2-1
size: .
length: 17
V: TRBV5-4
DNA: TGTGCCAGCAGCCGGGGACTAGCGGGAGTAGTCTACAATGAGCAGTTCTTC
CDR3: CASSRGLAGVVYNEQFF

D: TRBD2
J: TRBJ2-3
size: .
length: 14
V: TRBV19
DNA: TGTGCCAGTAGTATCGGGAGGGGGGCAGATACGCAGTATTTT
CDR3: CASSIGRGADTQYF

D: TRBD2
J: TRBJ2-2
size: .
length: 17
V: TRBV19
DNA: TGTGCCAGTAGTATATGGACTAGCGGGGGGCCCACCGGGGAGCTGTTTTTT
CDR3: CASSIWTSGGPTGELFF

D: TRBD1
J: TRBJ2-7
size: .
length: 16
V: TRBV5-1
DNA: TGCGCCAGCAGCTTGGGACGGGACAGGGTGTCCTACGAGCAGTACTTC
CDR3: CASSLGRDRVSYEQYF

D: .
J: TRBJ2-3
size: few
length: 16
V: TRBV10-3
DNA: TGTGCCATCAGTGAGTCGGCCAAATCGAGCACAGATACGCAGTATTTT
CDR3: CAISESAKSSTDTQYF

D: .
J: TRBJ2-5
size: .
length: 15
V: TRBV7-9
DNA: TGTGCCAGCAGCCGGGACCCGACTCGGGGGGAGACCCAGTACTTC
CDR3: CASSRDPTRGETQYF

D: TRBD2
J: TRBJ2-1
size: few
length: 14
V: TRBV7-6
DNA: TGTGCCAGCAGCTCCACTAGCGGGGGGGCCGGGCAGTTCTTC
CDR3: CASSSTSGGAGQFF

D: TRBD1
J: TRBJ2-3
size: .
length: 15
V: TRBV6-4
DNA: TGTGCCAGCAGACCCCGGGACAGGGGCACAGATACGCAGTATTTT
CDR3: CASRPRDRGTDTQYF

D: .
J: TRBJ2-7
size: .
length: 15
V: TRBV5-5
DNA: TGTGCCAGCAGCAAGGGACTTACGGCTTCCTACAAGCAGTACTTC
CDR3: CASSKGLTASYKQYF

D: TRBD1
J: TRBJ2-7
size: .
length: 15
V: TRBV18
DNA: TGTGCCAGCTCACCACCGGCAGGGGGCGGGCACGAGCAGTACTTC
CDR3: CASSPPAGGGHEQYF

D: .
J: TRBJ2-5
size: .
length: 14
V: TRBV2
DNA: TGTGCCAGCAGGTCCACTAGGAACCAAGAGACCCAGTACTTC
CDR3: CASRSTRNQETQYF

D: .
J: TRBJ2-7
size: .
length: 12
V: TRBV25-1
DNA: TGTGCCTCAGGAAAATTCTCCTACGAGCAGTACTTC
CDR3: CASGKFSYEQYF

D: TRBD1
J: TRBJ2-7
size: .
length: 15
V: TRBV28
DNA: TGTGCCAGCACTCTCCAAGGGACAGGGGTTAGGGAGCAGTACTTC
CDR3: CASTLQGTGVREQYF

D: .
J: TRBJ1-6
size: .
length: 15
V: TRBV27
DNA: TGTGCCAGCAGTTTTGGAGGCATCTATAATTCACCCCTCCACTTT
CDR3: CASSFGGIYNSPLHF

D: .
J: TRBJ2-7
size: .
length: 12
V: TRBV5-1
DNA: TGCGCCAGCAGCCTCCCCAGTAATGAGCAGTACTTC
CDR3: CASSLPSNEQYF

D: .
J: TRBJ1-2
size: .
length: 14
V: TRBV28
DNA: TGTGCCAGCAGCCCCGGACAACCGAACTATGGCTACACCTTC
CDR3: CASSPGQPNYGYTF

D: .
J: TRBJ2-5
size: .
length: 15
V: TRBV6-6
DNA: TGTGCCAGCAGTTACTCGTGGTACGCGCAAGAGACCCAGTACTTC
CDR3: CASSYSWYAQETQYF

D: .
J: TRBJ2-1
size: .
length: 17
V: TRBV4-1
DNA: TGCGCCAGCAGCCAAGAACCCCTTGCTAACTCCTACAATGAGCAGTTCTTC
CDR3: CASSQEPLANSYNEQFF

D: TRBD2
J: TRBJ2-1
size: .
length: 16
V: TRBV6-5
DNA: TGTGCCAGCAGTTTTCGGGGGAGCGGGGGGCACAATGAGCAGTTCTTC
CDR3: CASSFRGSGGHNEQFF

D: .
J: TRBJ1-2
size: .
length: 16
V: TRBV5-6
DNA: TGTGCCAGCAGCTTGCATTTGACAGGCGGCGGGGGGGGCTACACCTTC
CDR3: CASSLHLTGGGGGYTF

D: .
J: TRBJ1-2
size: .
length: 14
V: TRBV27
DNA: TGTGCCAGCAGCTTGGTTCCCGAGGTGCGAGGCTACACCTTC
CDR3: CASSLVPEVRGYTF

D: .
J: TRBJ1-3
size: .
length: 16
V: TRBV5-4
DNA: TGTGCCAGCAGCTTGGATCCGGGATTTACTGGAAACACCATATATTTT
CDR3: CASSLDPGFTGNTIYF

D: .
J: TRBJ1-5
size: .
length: 13
V: TRBV5-5
DNA: TGTGCCAGCAGCCTTATAGGCCAGGGGCCCCAGCATTTT
CDR3: CASSLIGQGPQHF

D: TRBD1
J: TRBJ2-5
size: .
length: 15
V: TRBV6-1
DNA: TGTGCCAGCAGTACAACCGGGACAGTACAAGAGACCCAGTACTTC
CDR3: CASSTTGTVQETQYF